The rows below give T cell receptor beta chains drawn from one sample of a study of shared clonotypes between healthy human individuals. Profiling relied on immunoSEQ multiplex PCR, and the TCRdb table lists in-frame clones only, not all of them. The table includes under 2,500,000 clones, more than 90% detected once. The sequenced sample was naive CD4+ T cells sorted from blood. All receptors derive from a young man in good health. Both conserved end residues are part of each CDR3. D genes are given only for firm matches. Expanded clones get a size class; other rows say once, few or many, or leave the size out.

d_gene: .; abundance: .; j_gene: TRBJ2-5; v_gene: TRBV5-1; CDR3nt: TGCGCCAGCAGGCGGGGCCAAGAGACCCAGTACTTC; CDR3aa: CASRRGQETQYF
d_gene: TRBD1; abundance: few; j_gene: TRBJ1-6; v_gene: TRBV7-2; CDR3nt: TGTGCCAGCAGCTTAGCCGGGACAGAGGGAAATTCACCCCTCCACTTT; CDR3aa: CASSLAGTEGNSPLHF
d_gene: .; abundance: .; j_gene: TRBJ2-5; v_gene: TRBV5-4; CDR3nt: TGTGCCACCGAACCCTTAGCGGATTGGGGGGAGACCCAGTACTTC; CDR3aa: CATEPLADWGETQYF
d_gene: .; abundance: .; j_gene: TRBJ2-2; v_gene: TRBV4-1; CDR3nt: TGCGCCAGCAGCCAAGATGGCAGGGACACCGGGGAGCTGTTTTTT; CDR3aa: CASSQDGRDTGELFF
d_gene: TRBD1; abundance: once; j_gene: TRBJ1-2; v_gene: TRBV19; CDR3nt: TGTGCCAGTAGTTCCACACAGGGGATTGGAGGCTACACCTTC; CDR3aa: CASSSTQGIGGYTF
d_gene: .; abundance: .; j_gene: TRBJ2-3; v_gene: TRBV27; CDR3nt: TGTGCCAGCAGACTCAATACGCAGTATTTT; CDR3aa: CASRLNTQYF
d_gene: .; abundance: .; j_gene: TRBJ2-7; v_gene: TRBV27; CDR3nt: TGTGCCAGCACCCCCCTGGGGCAGGGGACCTACGAGCAGTACTTC; CDR3aa: CASTPLGQGTYEQYF
d_gene: TRBD1; abundance: .; j_gene: TRBJ2-3; v_gene: TRBV5-6; CDR3nt: TGTGCCAGCAGCGCCGGGACAGGGTGGACAGATACGCAGTATTTT; CDR3aa: CASSAGTGWTDTQYF
d_gene: TRBD2; abundance: .; j_gene: TRBJ2-7; v_gene: TRBV29-1; CDR3nt: TGCAGCGTTGGCGGGACTACTGCCTACGAGCAGTACTTC; CDR3aa: CSVGGTTAYEQYF
d_gene: TRBD1; abundance: .; j_gene: TRBJ1-1; v_gene: TRBV6-5; CDR3nt: TGTGCCAGCAGCCGCGGACAGGGGTACACTGAAGCTTTCTTT; CDR3aa: CASSRGQGYTEAFF
d_gene: .; abundance: .; j_gene: TRBJ1-5; v_gene: TRBV30; CDR3nt: TGTGCCTGGAGTAGGGAGGGGGATCAGCCCCAGCATTTT; CDR3aa: CAWSREGDQPQHF
d_gene: .; abundance: .; j_gene: TRBJ1-4; v_gene: TRBV5-6; CDR3nt: TGTGCCAGCAGCTTGAGGGCGGTCGACGAAAAACTGTTTTTT; CDR3aa: CASSLRAVDEKLFF
d_gene: TRBD2; abundance: .; j_gene: TRBJ2-1; v_gene: TRBV10-2; CDR3nt: TGCGCCAGCACCCGAAGCGGGGGGTCCTACAATGAGCAGTTCTTC; CDR3aa: CASTRSGGSYNEQFF
d_gene: TRBD1; abundance: .; j_gene: TRBJ1-2; v_gene: TRBV10-3; CDR3nt: TGTGCCATCAGCCCCCGGACAGGGAGTGGAGATGGCTACACCTTC; CDR3aa: CAISPRTGSGDGYTF
d_gene: TRBD1; abundance: .; j_gene: TRBJ2-7; v_gene: TRBV7-2; CDR3nt: TGTGCCAGCAGCCTAGGGACAGGGATTCCCTACGAGCAGTACTTC; CDR3aa: CASSLGTGIPYEQYF
d_gene: TRBD1; abundance: .; j_gene: TRBJ1-5; v_gene: TRBV5-6; CDR3nt: TGTGCCAGCAGCACGGGACAGGGCCCACCCCAGCATTTT; CDR3aa: CASSTGQGPPQHF
d_gene: TRBD2; abundance: once; j_gene: TRBJ2-7; v_gene: TRBV19; CDR3nt: TGTGCCAGCGGACTAGCTACGACCTACGAGCAGTACTTC; CDR3aa: CASGLATTYEQYF
d_gene: TRBD1; abundance: .; j_gene: TRBJ2-7; v_gene: TRBV7-9; CDR3nt: TGTGCCAGCAGGAGGGACAGCTCCTACGAGCAGTACTTC; CDR3aa: CASRRDSSYEQYF
d_gene: .; abundance: .; j_gene: TRBJ2-7; v_gene: TRBV6-5; CDR3nt: TGTGCCAGCAGAGAAACTAGCACCCAGGGGGAGCAGTACTTC; CDR3aa: CASRETSTQGEQYF
d_gene: .; abundance: .; j_gene: TRBJ1-4; v_gene: TRBV10-3; CDR3nt: TGTGCCATCAGTAGTGCCCGGGGGGAAAATGAAAAACTGTTTTTT; CDR3aa: CAISSARGENEKLFF
d_gene: .; abundance: .; j_gene: TRBJ2-3; v_gene: TRBV5-1; CDR3nt: TGCGCCAGCAGCTTGTCCCCGGGGTCTAGCACAGATACGCAGTATTTT; CDR3aa: CASSLSPGSSTDTQYF
d_gene: .; abundance: .; j_gene: TRBJ1-1; v_gene: TRBV29-1; CDR3nt: TGCAGCGCCGCTGATGGGGCGACTGAAGCTTTCTTT; CDR3aa: CSAADGATEAFF
d_gene: .; abundance: .; j_gene: TRBJ1-1; v_gene: TRBV7-9; CDR3nt: TGTGCCAGCAGCTTAACGGGGCTGAACACTGAAGCTTTCTTT; CDR3aa: CASSLTGLNTEAFF
d_gene: .; abundance: .; j_gene: TRBJ2-7; v_gene: TRBV19; CDR3nt: TGTGCCAGTAGCGCGCAGACAGGTCGGCGATACGAGCAGTACTTC; CDR3aa: CASSAQTGRRYEQYF
d_gene: TRBD1; abundance: once; j_gene: TRBJ2-1; v_gene: TRBV28; CDR3nt: TGTGCCAGCAGTTTCGGACAGGGTGGCAATGAGCAGTTCTTC; CDR3aa: CASSFGQGGNEQFF
d_gene: .; abundance: .; j_gene: TRBJ2-5; v_gene: TRBV7-2; CDR3nt: TGTGCCAGCAGCTTAAGTGAGACCCAGTACTTC; CDR3aa: CASSLSETQYF
d_gene: .; abundance: .; j_gene: TRBJ1-1; v_gene: TRBV18; CDR3nt: TGTGCCAGCTCACTCCATGGGGTGGGGATGGCTGAAGCTTTCTTT; CDR3aa: CASSLHGVGMAEAFF
d_gene: .; abundance: .; j_gene: TRBJ2-1; v_gene: TRBV5-6; CDR3nt: TGTGCCAGCAGCGGACAGTTCTCCTACAATGAGCAGTTCTTC; CDR3aa: CASSGQFSYNEQFF
d_gene: .; abundance: .; j_gene: TRBJ1-2; v_gene: TRBV10-3; CDR3nt: TGTGCCATCAGTGGTTCAGACAGAGCTAACTATGGCTACACCTTC; CDR3aa: CAISGSDRANYGYTF
d_gene: TRBD2; abundance: .; j_gene: TRBJ2-2; v_gene: TRBV5-1; CDR3nt: TGCGCCAGCAGCATTATAGCGGGAGACGTCACCGGGGAGCTGTTTTTT; CDR3aa: CASSIIAGDVTGELFF
d_gene: TRBD2; abundance: .; j_gene: TRBJ2-1; v_gene: TRBV5-4; CDR3nt: TGTGCCGGTCGACTAGCGGGAGGGAGGGATGAGCAGTTCTTC; CDR3aa: CAGRLAGGRDEQFF
d_gene: .; abundance: .; j_gene: TRBJ2-5; v_gene: TRBV6-6; CDR3nt: TGTGCCAGTTCAGGGACGTCACAAGAGACCCAGTACTTC; CDR3aa: CASSGTSQETQYF